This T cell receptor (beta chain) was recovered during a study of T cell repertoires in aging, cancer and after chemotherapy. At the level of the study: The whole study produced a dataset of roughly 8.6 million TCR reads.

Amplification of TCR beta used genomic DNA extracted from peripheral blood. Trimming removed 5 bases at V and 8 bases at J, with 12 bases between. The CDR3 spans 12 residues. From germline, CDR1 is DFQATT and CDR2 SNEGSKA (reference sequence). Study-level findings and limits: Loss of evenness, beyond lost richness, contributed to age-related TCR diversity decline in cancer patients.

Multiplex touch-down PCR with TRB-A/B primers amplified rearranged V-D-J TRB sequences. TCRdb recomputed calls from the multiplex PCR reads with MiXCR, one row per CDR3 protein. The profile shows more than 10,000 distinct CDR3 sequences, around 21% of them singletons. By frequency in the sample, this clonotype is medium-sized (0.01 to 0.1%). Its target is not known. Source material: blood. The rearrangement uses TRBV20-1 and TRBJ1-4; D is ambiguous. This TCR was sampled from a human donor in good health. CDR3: CSAAPEREKLFF. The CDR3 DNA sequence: TGCAGTGCTGCACCCGAACGGGAAAAACTGTTTTTT.